This paragraph reports one T cell receptor (beta chain). Mismatch with germline at one junction end may stem from a read error. This entry comes from a study of tumor and adjacent non-tumor tissue in lung cancer. A modified ARM-PCR protocol with three rounds of nested PCR amplified TCRbeta. MiXCR, run by TCRdb on the multiplex PCR reads, gives a single entry per CDR3 protein. This repertoire shows over 110,000 distinct CDR3 sequences, about 71% found once; its top ten account for around a sixth. RNA was extracted from bulk tissue without any cell sorting. Germline assignment: CDR1 DFQATT and CDR2 SNEGSKA (reference sequence). The CDR3 covers 13 residues.

This TCR came from a man in his sixties with small cell lung cancer. Source material: lung tumor tissue. The chain carries TRBV20-1 and TRBJ2-2, with 8 bases lining up with TRBD2. In DNA form, the CDR3 reads TGCAGTGTAGCGGGACTACACACCGGGGAGCTGGTTTTT. As protein: CSVAGLHTGELVF.